A single sample is the source of the 30 T cell receptor beta chains below, sequenced in a study of cytomegalovirus exposure and HLA in healthy donors. Using immunoSEQ multiplex PCR, the repertoire was profiled, and TCRdb retains in-frame clones only, with some absent. The sample shows about 130,000 clones, 88% of them seen only once. Sequencing used PBMCs. The origin of the receptors is a man aged 30 to 45 in good health and CMV-seronegative.

This clone was seen once. The chain uses TRBV7-2 and TRBJ2-5; a weak D match, TRBD1 (6 bases). Trimming removed 4 bases at V and 5 bases at J, with 20 bases between. The germline V gene encodes CDR1 SGHTA and CDR2 FQGNSA. The CDR3 has 16 amino acids. The chain's CDR3 is CASSSGVRVAGETQYF. The CDR3 region has the DNA TGTGCCAGCAGCTCAGGGGTACGGGTAGCCGGGGAGACCCAGTACTTC.

This chain uses TRBV7-3 with TRBJ2-7, with 11 bases aligning to TRBD2. V lost 2 bases, J lost 4 bases, and 4 bases stayed unmatched. CDR3 length: 15 residues. CDR1 and CDR2 from the germline V gene are SGHTA and FQGTGA. The CDR3 here is CASSLRGTSGYEQYF. The CDR3 nucleotides read TGTGCCAGCAGCTTACGAGGGACTAGCGGTTACGAGCAGTACTTC.

The J gene is TRBJ1-2, the V gene TRBV27; D not resolved. CDR3 length: 14 amino acids. Germline lookup yields CDR1 MNHEY and CDR2 SMNVEV (reference sequence). V lost 2 bases and J lost 7, with 14 bases in between. CDR3 in DNA: TGTGCCAGCAGTTTACGGGAAGCGTCCTCTGGCTACACCTTC. This translates into CASSLREASSGYTF.

This rearrangement joins TRBV4-1 to TRBJ1-2, with 9 positions matching TRBD1. The V and J ends lost 1 base and 5 bases, in that order; junction bases with no gene match: 8. The CDR3 has 16 residues. Germline CDR1 and CDR2: MGHRA and YSYEKL. The CDR3 here is CASSQVIRTGEYGYTF. The CDR3 nucleotides read TGCGCCAGCAGCCAAGTAATACGGACAGGGGAGTATGGCTACACCTTC.

V gene TRBV4-1 combines with J gene TRBJ2-1; 8 positions match TRBD2. In germline, CDR1 is MGHRA, CDR2 YSYEKL. This CDR3 comprises 17 residues. Unmatched junction bases numbered 6, after V lost 1 base and J lost 1 base. CDR3: CASSQGRLAGSYNEQFF. CDR3 nucleotides: TGCGCCAGCAGCCAAGGCCGTCTAGCGGGTTCCTACAATGAGCAGTTCTTC.

Only one count was recorded for this clone. This chain joins TRBV7-9 and TRBJ1-2; TRBD1 aligns across 7 bases. CDR1 is SEHNR and CDR2 is FQNEAQ in the germline V gene (reference sequence). Unmatched junction bases numbered 16, after V lost 7 bases and J lost 2 bases. There are 17 residues in the CDR3. CDR3 amino acids: CASIALKTGPYNYGYTF. DNA for the CDR3: TGTGCCAGCATCGCTCTGAAGACAGGGCCTTACAACTATGGCTACACCTTC.

V gene TRBV11-2 combines with J gene TRBJ2-3; 8 bases map to TRBD2. This CDR3 comprises 15 residues. Germline CDR1 is SGHAT and CDR2 is FQNNGV. The J segment lost 2 bases and the V segment lost 2 bases, leaving 3 bases of the junction unmatched. As DNA, the CDR3 is TGTGCCAGCAGCTTAACCGGGAGGGACACAGATACGCAGTATTTT. Protein product: CASSLTGRDTDTQYF.

The chain links TRBV5-6 to TRBJ2-7, with D possibly matching TRBD1 (5 bases). CDR3 length: 14 residues. Trimming shortened V by 0 bases and J by 3 bases, and 10 bases separated the two germline ends. Germline V gene data show CDR1 as SGHDT and CDR2 as YYEEEE. The CDR3 loop reads CASSLAGKLYEQYF. For the CDR3, the DNA is TGTGCCAGCAGCTTGGCAGGGAAACTCTACGAGCAGTACTTC.

This chain uses TRBV2 with TRBJ1-1; TRBD1 is a possible D gene (5 bases). Trimming left V 0 bases short and J 4 bases short, with 9 bases between. The CDR3 spans 14 residues. The germline V gene encodes CDR1 SNHLY and CDR2 FYNNEI. The CDR3 here is CASSEALRGTEAFF. For the CDR3, the DNA is TGTGCCAGCAGTGAAGCGCTTAGGGGCACTGAAGCTTTCTTT.

The V and J genes are TRBV2 and TRBJ1-2; D gene ambiguous. CDR1 and CDR2 from the germline V gene are SNHLY and FYNNEI. The ends were cut back, 1 base at V and 4 bases at J, with 7 bases in the middle. This CDR3 spans 13 amino acids. In DNA form, the CDR3 reads TGTGCCAGCAGTGAAGGTCCGAGCTATGGCTACACCTTC. It codes for CASSEGPSYGYTF.

V usage is TRBV2 and J usage is TRBJ2-2; D might be TRBD1 (5 bases). This CDR3 contains 14 residues. Trimming removed 6 bases at V and 3 bases at J, with 11 bases between. Germline V CDR1 and CDR2: SNHLY, FYNNEI. The CDR3 sequence: CASRGEMDTGELFF. The CDR3 bases are TGTGCCAGCAGAGGGGAAATGGACACCGGGGAGCTGTTTTTT.

The chain employs TRBV2 and TRBJ1-5; no reliable D call. The V end was cut by 3 bases, the J end by 8 bases, with 5 bases between. This CDR3 has 11 residues. Germline CDR1 reads SNHLY; CDR2 reads FYNNEI. As DNA, the CDR3 is TGTGCCAGCAGTGATAGCGAGCCCCAGCATTTT. This translates into CASSDSEPQHF.

The chain recombines TRBV7-9 with TRBJ1-5; D uncertain. Looked up from germline, CDR1 is SEHNR and CDR2 is FQNEAQ (reference sequence). V dropped 1 base and J dropped 5 bases, with 15 bases sitting between them. The CDR3 length is 16 residues. CDR3 bases: TGTGCCAGCAGCTTAGTCTCGTCCCAGTGGCATCAGCCCCAGCATTTT. It yields the protein CASSLVSSQWHQPQHF.

This clone was observed once. This chain uses TRBV18 with TRBJ2-1; no definite D call. Germline lookup yields CDR1 KGHSH and CDR2 LQKENI. Trimming took 2 bases from V and 8 from J, leaving 4 bases between them. This CDR3 is 11 amino acids long. CDR3: CASSPVDEQFF. The CDR3 DNA sequence: TGTGCCAGCTCACCAGTCGATGAGCAGTTCTTC.

V usage is TRBV6-4 and J usage is TRBJ1-6; TRBD1 aligns across 9 bases. Germline V gives CDR1 MRHNA, CDR2 SNTAGT. With 3 bases clipped from V and 6 bases from J, the junction kept 0 bases outside the gene matches. The CDR3 is 14 residues long. The CDR3 spells CASSEGQGNSPLHF. The DNA of the CDR3 is TGTGCCAGCAGTGAGGGACAGGGTAATTCACCCCTCCACTTT.

This sequence joins TRBV11-2 and TRBJ2-5; 10 bases align to TRBD2. V shed 1 base, J shed 1 base, and the junction held 3 bases outside the gene matches. The CDR3 is 16 residues long. From germline, CDR1 is SGHAT and CDR2 FQNNGV. CDR3: CASSLGSSGGQETQYF. The CDR3 DNA reads as TGTGCCAGCAGCTTAGGGTCTAGCGGGGGCCAAGAGACCCAGTACTTC.

This clone was detected once. The chain's CDR3 is CASMFAENTEAFF. Here the CDR3 DNA reads TGTGCCAGCATGTTCGCAGAGAACACTGAAGCTTTCTTT. The chain has TRBV2 and TRBJ1-1; no definite D call. The germline gives CDR1 SNHLY, CDR2 FYNNEI. The ends were cut back, 7 bases at V and 1 base at J, with 10 bases in the middle. This CDR3 has 13 amino acids.

The chain carries TRBV7-2 and TRBJ1-1; the match to TRBD1 covers 7 bases. In germline, CDR1 is SGHTA, CDR2 FQGNSA. There are 16 residues in the CDR3. V lost 3 bases to trimming and J lost 1 base; unmatched junction nucleotides: 8. CDR3 DNA: TGTGCCAGCAGCTTGACAGGGTCAAGGAAGAACACTGAAGCTTTCTTT. It is translated as CASSLTGSRKNTEAFF.

The J gene is TRBJ2-7, the V gene TRBV10-3; D is perhaps TRBD1 (6 bases). Deletions cut 8 bases from V and 3 bases from J, with 14 bases between. The CDR3 extends over 13 amino acids. Germline CDR1 reads ENHRY; CDR2 reads SYGVKD. The CDR3 DNA sequence: TGTGCCATCTCTCCCCAGGGGTACTACGAGCAGTACTTC. Translating gives CAISPQGYYEQYF.

The chain joins TRBV27 to TRBJ2-7; 13 bases fit TRBD2. This CDR3 has 18 amino acids. In germline, CDR1 is MNHEY, CDR2 SMNVEV (reference sequence). V lost 4 bases, J lost 4 bases, and 13 bases stayed unmatched. The chain's CDR3 is CASSSPLARTSGSYEQYF. The CDR3 coding sequence is TGTGCCAGCAGTTCGCCTCTGGCTCGGACTAGCGGGAGTTACGAGCAGTACTTC.

The chain links TRBV7-2 to TRBJ1-1; D uncertain. Per the germline V gene, CDR1 is SGHTA and CDR2 is FQGNSA. The V and J ends lost 1 base and 10 bases respectively, with 13 bases between them. The CDR3 covers 13 residues. CDR3 in DNA: TGTGCCAGCAGCTTAGACAGAGGGTTGCTAGCTTTCTTT. Protein product: CASSLDRGLLAFF. Supplemented by reference TRBV7-2 and TRBJ1-1, the full variable domain reads GAGVSQSPSNKVTEKGKDVELRCDPISGHTALYWYRQSLGQGLEFLIYFQGNSAPDKSGLPSDRFSAERTGGSVSTLTIQRTQQEDSAVYLCASSLDRGLLAFFGQGTRLTVV.

The chain uses TRBV7-3 and TRBJ2-1; TRBD2 matches at 9 bases. There are 16 residues in the CDR3. Germline loops: CDR1 SGHTA, CDR2 FQGTGA. The junction had 10 bases not matched to a gene; V was cut back by 1 base and J by 9 bases. As DNA, the CDR3 is TGTGCCAGCAGCTTAAACGCACGGCTAGCGGGGACTGAGCAGTTCTTC. This translates into CASSLNARLAGTEQFF. Full variable domain (remainder filled in from reference TRBV7-3 and TRBJ2-1): GAGVSQTPSNKVTEKGKYVELRCDPISGHTALYWYRQSLGQGPEFLIYFQGTGAADDSGLPNDRFFAVRPEGSVSTLKIQRTERGDSAVYLCASSLNARLAGTEQFFGPGTRLTVL.

V usage is TRBV6-6 and J usage is TRBJ2-1; TRBD2 aligns across 8 bases. J was trimmed by 4 bases and V by 7 bases; bases with no gene match: 9. The CDR3 runs to 15 residues. The V gene's germline CDR1 is MNHNY and CDR2 SVGAGI (reference sequence). The CDR3 reads CASNPGSGAYNEQFF. The CDR3 DNA is TGTGCCAGCAACCCGGGTAGCGGGGCTTACAATGAGCAGTTCTTC.

A word on this clone: The identical CDR3 is also encoded by other nucleotide sequences in the sample. The chain combines TRBV7-9 with TRBJ1-1; D is unclear. CDR1 and CDR2 (germline): SEHNR, FQNEAQ (reference sequence). The length of the CDR3 is 13 residues. With 1 base removed from V and 7 bases from J, the gap between germline ends came to 10 bases. CDR3 sequence reads: CASSLGSGSEAFF. The CDR3 nucleotides are TGTGCCAGCAGCTTAGGAAGTGGCAGTGAAGCTTTCTTT.

A few counts support this clone. This chain links TRBV5-1 with TRBJ2-7; weak D call: TRBD2 (6 bases). V lost 4 bases and J 6 bases, leaving 20 bases between the germline ends. Germline V gene lookup returns CDR1 SGHRS and CDR2 YFSETQ. This CDR3 contains 15 residues. CDR3 nucleotide sequence: TGCGCCAGCAGCGAGGGAAACCGGGACTTGGCCGAGCAGTACTTC. It codes for CASSEGNRDLAEQYF.

This sequence joins TRBV11-2 and TRBJ2-7; TRBD2 aligns across 7 bases. Germline lookup yields CDR1 SGHAT and CDR2 FQNNGV. This CDR3 is built from 16 residues. The V and J ends lost 2 bases and 2 bases, in that order; junction bases with no gene match: 9. CDR3 bases: TGTGCCAGCAGCTTATCCGGGACTAAATTGCCCTACGAGCAGTACTTC. Protein sequence: CASSLSGTKLPYEQYF.

This chain joins TRBV30 and TRBJ2-5, with a weak D call TRBD2 (6 bases). Trimming removed 2 bases from V and 3 bases from J, with 10 bases in between. The CDR3 runs 13 residues. Germline V lookup: CDR1 GTSNPN, CDR2 SVGIG (reference sequence). CDR3 in amino acids: CAWSLGGEETQYF. CDR3 DNA: TGTGCCTGGAGTCTCGGGGGTGAAGAGACCCAGTACTTC.

V gene TRBV4-1 combines with J gene TRBJ1-2; D ambiguous. CDR1 MGHRA and CDR2 YSYEKL come from the germline V gene. Trimming cost V 0 bases and J 0 bases, with 17 bases left between them. This CDR3 has 18 residues. CDR3: CASSQDVSAGYTNYGYTF. The CDR3, as DNA: TGCGCCAGCAGCCAAGACGTCTCGGCGGGGTATACTAACTATGGCTACACCTTC.

The chain links TRBV7-2 to TRBJ1-1; D remains unclear. Germline V gene lookup returns CDR1 SGHTA and CDR2 FQGNSA. There are 13 residues in the CDR3. Trimming removed 7 bases at V and 1 base at J, with 10 bases between. CDR3 protein: CASIRGTNTEAFF. In nucleotides, the CDR3 is TGTGCCAGCATCCGGGGTACGAACACTGAAGCTTTCTTT.

The V gene is TRBV4-3, the J gene TRBJ2-7; 9 nucleotides line up with TRBD1. This CDR3 has 15 residues. The germline V gene has CDR1 LGHNA and CDR2 YSLEER. V shed 2 bases, J shed 2 bases, and the junction held 4 bases outside the gene matches. The chain's CDR3 is CASSQIDRGTYEQYF. CDR3 nucleotides: TGCGCCAGCAGCCAAATTGACAGGGGGACCTACGAGCAGTACTTC.